This T cell receptor (beta chain) was observed in a study of CD8+CD57+ T cells in acquired aplastic anemia. This clonotype was recorded many times. The study profiled TCR beta VDJ and CDR3 using genomic DNA as template. Each CDR3 protein is one row after TCRdb ran MiXCR on the reads. The table includes some 200,000 distinct CDR3 sequences, over 55% detected once. V was cut by 0 bases and J by 4 bases, with 18 bases left in between. The CDR3 has 17 residues. Germline CDR1 and CDR2: MGHRA and YSYEKL. The sequencing input was sorted CD4+, CD8+, or CD8+CD57+ T cells (not recorded which) from PBMCs. This clonotype originated in a human donor in good health. The rearrangement links TRBV4-1 to TRBJ2-5, with D perhaps matching TRBD1 or TRBD2 (6 bases each). The CDR3 is CASSQEDDGGYRETQYF. The DNA of the CDR3 is TGCGCCAGCAGCCAAGAAGACGACGGGGGCTATCGAGAGACCCAGTACTTC.